This T cell receptor (beta chain) was captured by sequencing in a study of OX40 agonist ivuxolimab in advanced cancers. Whole-study findings and limits: In the 0.1-3.0 mg/kg groups, partial responders showed among the lowest expansion. Clonal expansion was seen in CD4+ and CD8+ blood T cells by week 6 at 0.1 to 3.0 mg/kg.

This clone was found a few times. The antigen is undetermined. Assay used: immunoSEQ multiplex PCR; TCRdb lists only in-frame clones, some missing. The repertoire holds about 30,000 clones, roughly four fifths seen once, with around 9.9% in the top ten. V was pared by 1 base and J by 0 bases, with 7 bases between. CDR3 length: 16 residues. The germline V gene encodes CDR1 LNHDA and CDR2 SQIVND (reference sequence). This chain joins TRBV19 and TRBJ2-6; unclear D gene. This sequence originates from an adult with an advanced solid tumor such as melanoma, head and neck, liver or kidney cancer. The sample here was CD4+ or CD8+ T cells sorted from blood, taken in a trial of the OX40 agonist ivuxolimab. The CDR3 DNA reads as TGTGCCAGTAGTATAGTCCAGAGCTCTGGGGCCAACGTCCTGACTTTC. Amino acid sequence: CASSIVQSSGANVLTF.